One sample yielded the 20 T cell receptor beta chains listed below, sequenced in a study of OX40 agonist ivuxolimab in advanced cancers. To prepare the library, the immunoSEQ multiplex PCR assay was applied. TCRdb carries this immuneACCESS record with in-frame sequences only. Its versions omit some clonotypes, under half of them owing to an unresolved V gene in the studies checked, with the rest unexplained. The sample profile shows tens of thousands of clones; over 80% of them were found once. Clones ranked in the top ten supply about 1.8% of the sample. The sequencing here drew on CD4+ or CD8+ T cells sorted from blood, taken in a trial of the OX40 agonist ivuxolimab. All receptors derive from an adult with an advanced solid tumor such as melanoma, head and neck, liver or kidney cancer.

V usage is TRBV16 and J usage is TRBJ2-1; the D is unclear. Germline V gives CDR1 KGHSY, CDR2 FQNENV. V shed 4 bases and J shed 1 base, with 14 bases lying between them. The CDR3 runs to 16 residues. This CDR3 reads CASSPSRAVSYNEQFF. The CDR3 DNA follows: TGTGCCAGCAGCCCCTCCCGGGCGGTATCCTACAATGAGCAGTTCTTC.

CDR3 sequence (DNA): TGTGCCAGCAGTATTCGGACAGGGGTTGTTGACGAGCAGTACTTC. Protein sequence: CASSIRTGVVDEQYF. This chain uses TRBV27 with TRBJ2-7, with 9 nucleotides matching TRBD1. V shed 5 bases and J 5 bases; nucleotides not matched to a gene: 10. This CDR3 is 15 amino acids long. CDR1 is MNHEY, CDR2 SMNVEV, per germline (reference sequence).

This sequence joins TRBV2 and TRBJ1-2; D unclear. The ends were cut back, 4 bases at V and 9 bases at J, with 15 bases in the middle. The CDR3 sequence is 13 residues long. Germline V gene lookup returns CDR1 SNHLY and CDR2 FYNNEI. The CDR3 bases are TGTGCCAGCAGTGCTAGTCGTGAGAGAAGCTACACCTTC. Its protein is CASSASRERSYTF.

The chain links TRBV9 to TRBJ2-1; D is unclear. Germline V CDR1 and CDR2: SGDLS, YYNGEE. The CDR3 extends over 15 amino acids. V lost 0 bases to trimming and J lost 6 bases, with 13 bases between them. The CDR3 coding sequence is TGTGCCAGCAGCGTAGAAACTGGTCCCACCAATGAGCAGTTCTTC. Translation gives CASSVETGPTNEQFF.

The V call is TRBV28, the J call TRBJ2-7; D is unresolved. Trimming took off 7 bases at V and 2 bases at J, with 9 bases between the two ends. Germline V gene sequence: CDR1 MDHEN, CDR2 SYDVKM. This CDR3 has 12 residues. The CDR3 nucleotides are TGTGCCAGCACCCGATACCCCTACGAGCAGTACTTC. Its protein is CASTRYPYEQYF.

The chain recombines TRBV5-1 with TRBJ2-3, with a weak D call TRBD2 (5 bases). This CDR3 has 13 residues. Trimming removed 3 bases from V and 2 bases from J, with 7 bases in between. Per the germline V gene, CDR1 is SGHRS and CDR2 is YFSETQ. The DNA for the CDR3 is TGCGCCAGCAGCTCGGGATCCACAGATACGCAGTATTTT. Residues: CASSSGSTDTQYF.

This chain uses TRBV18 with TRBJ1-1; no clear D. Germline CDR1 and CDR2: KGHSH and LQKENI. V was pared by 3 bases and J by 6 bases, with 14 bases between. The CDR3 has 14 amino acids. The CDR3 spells CASSPSADLAEAFF. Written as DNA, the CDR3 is TGTGCCAGCTCACCCAGTGCCGACTTAGCTGAAGCTTTCTTT. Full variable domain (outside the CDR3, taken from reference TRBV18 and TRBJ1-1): NAGVMQNPRHLVRRRGQEARLRCSPMKGHSHVYWYRQLPEEGLKFMVYLQKENIIDESGMPKERFSAEFPKEGPSILRIQQVVRGDSAAYFCASSPSADLAEAFFGQGTRLTVV.

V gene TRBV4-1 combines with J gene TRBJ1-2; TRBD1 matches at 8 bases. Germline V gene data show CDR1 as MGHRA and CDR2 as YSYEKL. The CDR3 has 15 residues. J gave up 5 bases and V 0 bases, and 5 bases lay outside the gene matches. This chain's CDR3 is CASSQETTGGYGYTF. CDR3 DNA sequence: TGCGCCAGCAGCCAAGAAACAACAGGGGGTTATGGCTACACCTTC.

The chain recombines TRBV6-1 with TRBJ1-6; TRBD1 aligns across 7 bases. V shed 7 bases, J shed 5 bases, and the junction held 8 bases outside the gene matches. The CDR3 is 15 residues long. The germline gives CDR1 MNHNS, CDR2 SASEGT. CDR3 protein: CASTLMTGNNSPLHF. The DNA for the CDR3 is TGTGCCAGCACCCTGATGACAGGGAATAATTCACCCCTCCACTTT.

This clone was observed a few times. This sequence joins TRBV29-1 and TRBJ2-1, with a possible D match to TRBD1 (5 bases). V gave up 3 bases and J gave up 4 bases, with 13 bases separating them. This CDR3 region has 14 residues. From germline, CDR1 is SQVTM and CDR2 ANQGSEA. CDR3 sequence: CSVDGGRGYNEQFF. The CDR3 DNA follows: TGCAGCGTTGATGGCGGAAGGGGTTACAATGAGCAGTTCTTC.

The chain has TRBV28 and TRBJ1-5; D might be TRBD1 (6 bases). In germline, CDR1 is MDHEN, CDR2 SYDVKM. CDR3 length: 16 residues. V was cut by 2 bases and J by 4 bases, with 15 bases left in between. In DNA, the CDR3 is TGTGCCAGCAGTTTAAGAACCGGGGGCGCGAATCAGCCCCAGCATTTT. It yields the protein CASSLRTGGANQPQHF.

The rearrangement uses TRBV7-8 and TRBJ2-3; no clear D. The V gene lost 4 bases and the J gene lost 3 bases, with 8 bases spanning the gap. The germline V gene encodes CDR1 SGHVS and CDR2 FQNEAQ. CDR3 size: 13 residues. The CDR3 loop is CASSSDPTDTQYF. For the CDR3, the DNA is TGTGCCAGCAGCTCCGACCCGACAGATACGCAGTATTTT.

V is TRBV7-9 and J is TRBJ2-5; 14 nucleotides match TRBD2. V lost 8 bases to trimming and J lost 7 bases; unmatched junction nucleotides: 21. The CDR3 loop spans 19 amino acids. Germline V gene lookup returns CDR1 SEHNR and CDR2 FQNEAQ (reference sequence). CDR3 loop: CASLQTGTSGGLHTRTQYF. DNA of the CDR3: TGTGCCAGCTTACAAACCGGGACTAGCGGGGGCCTCCATACTCGGACCCAGTACTTC.

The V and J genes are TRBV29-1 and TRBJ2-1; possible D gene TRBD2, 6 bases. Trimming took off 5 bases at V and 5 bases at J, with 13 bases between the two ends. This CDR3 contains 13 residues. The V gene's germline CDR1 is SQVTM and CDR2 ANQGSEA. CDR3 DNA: TGCAGCGTTTTGTACGGGAGCGACAATGAGCAGTTCTTC. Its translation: CSVLYGSDNEQFF.

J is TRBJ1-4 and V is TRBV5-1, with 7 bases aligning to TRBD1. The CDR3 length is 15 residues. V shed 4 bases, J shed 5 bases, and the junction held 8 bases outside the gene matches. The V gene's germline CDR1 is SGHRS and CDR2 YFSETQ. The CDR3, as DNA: TGCGCCAGCAGCCGGACAGGACAGCCCAATGAAAAACTGTTTTTT. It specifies CASSRTGQPNEKLFF.

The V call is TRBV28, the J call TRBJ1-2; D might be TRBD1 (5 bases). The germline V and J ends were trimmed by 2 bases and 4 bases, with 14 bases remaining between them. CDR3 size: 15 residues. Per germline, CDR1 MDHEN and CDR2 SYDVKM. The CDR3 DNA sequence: TGTGCCAGCAGTTTAGGGCCACAGGAGTCCTATGGCTACACCTTC. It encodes CASSLGPQESYGYTF.

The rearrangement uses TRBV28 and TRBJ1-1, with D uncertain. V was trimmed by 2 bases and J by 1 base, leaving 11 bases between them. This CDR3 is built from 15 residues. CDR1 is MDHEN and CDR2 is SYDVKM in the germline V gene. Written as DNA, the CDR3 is TGTGCCAGCAGTTTACTTCCTTCTAAGAACACTGAAGCTTTCTTT. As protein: CASSLLPSKNTEAFF. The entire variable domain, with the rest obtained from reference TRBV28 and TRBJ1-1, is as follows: DVKVTQSSRYLVKRTGEKVFLECVQDMDHENMFWYRQDPGLGLRLIYFSYDVKMKEKGDIPEGYSVSREKKERFSLILESASTNQTSMYLCASSLLPSKNTEAFFGQGTRLTVV.

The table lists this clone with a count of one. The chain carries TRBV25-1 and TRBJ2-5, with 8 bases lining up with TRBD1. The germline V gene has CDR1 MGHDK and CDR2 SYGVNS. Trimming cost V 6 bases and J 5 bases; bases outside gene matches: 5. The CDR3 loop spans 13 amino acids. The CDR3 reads CASRQGAGETQYF. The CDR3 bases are TGTGCCAGCAGGCAGGGGGCTGGGGAGACCCAGTACTTC.

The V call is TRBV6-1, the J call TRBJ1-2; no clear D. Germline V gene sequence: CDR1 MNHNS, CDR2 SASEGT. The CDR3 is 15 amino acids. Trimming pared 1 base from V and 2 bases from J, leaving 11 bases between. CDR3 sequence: CASSEVYLGNYGYTF. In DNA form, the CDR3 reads TGTGCCAGCAGTGAAGTCTATTTAGGGAACTATGGCTACACCTTC.

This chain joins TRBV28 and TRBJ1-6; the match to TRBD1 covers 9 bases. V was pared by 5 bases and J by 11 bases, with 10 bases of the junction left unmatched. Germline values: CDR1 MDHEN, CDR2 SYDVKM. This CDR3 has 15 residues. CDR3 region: CASSKSGTGGAPLHF. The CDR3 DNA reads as TGTGCCAGCAGTAAATCCGGAACAGGGGGCGCACCCCTCCACTTT.